This T cell receptor (beta chain) emerged from a study of graft-versus-host responses after intestinal transplantation. In the case of this clone: As yet, its antigen is unknown.

Germline CDR1 is LGHNA and CDR2 is YNFKEQ. V lost 3 bases and J lost 6; bases outside the gene matches: 7. This CDR3 is built from 16 residues. Measured with immunoSEQ multiplex PCR; TCRdb has only the in-frame clones, and not every one. The repertoire holds 65,000 to 85,000 clones, with around 87% as singletons. The clonotype originates from a human donor who was the organ donor for an intestinal transplant. V gene TRBV4-2 combines with J gene TRBJ1-4, with 10 positions matching TRBD1. Material: unstimulated CD8+ T cells sorted from spleen or lymph node cells, obtained before transplant. The CDR3 loop is CASSHVTGTGDEKLFF. The DNA of the CDR3 is TGTGCCAGCAGCCATGTGACCGGGACAGGGGATGAAAAACTGTTTTTT.